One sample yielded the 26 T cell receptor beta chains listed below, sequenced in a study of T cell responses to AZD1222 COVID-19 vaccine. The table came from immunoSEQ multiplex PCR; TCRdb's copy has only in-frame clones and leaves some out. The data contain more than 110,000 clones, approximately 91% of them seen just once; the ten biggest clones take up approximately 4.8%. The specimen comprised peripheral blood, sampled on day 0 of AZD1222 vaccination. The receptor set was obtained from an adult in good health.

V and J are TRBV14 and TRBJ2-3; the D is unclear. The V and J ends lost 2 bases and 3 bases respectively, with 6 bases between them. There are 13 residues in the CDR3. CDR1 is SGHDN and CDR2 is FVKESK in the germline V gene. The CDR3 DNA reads TGTGCCAGCAGCCAACTTCGGACAGATACGCAGTATTTT. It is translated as CASSQLRTDTQYF.

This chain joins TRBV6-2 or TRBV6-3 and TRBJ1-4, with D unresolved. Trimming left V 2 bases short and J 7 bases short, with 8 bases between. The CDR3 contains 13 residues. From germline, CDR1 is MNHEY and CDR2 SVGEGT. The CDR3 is CASSYRSAEKLFF. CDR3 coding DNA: TGTGCCAGCAGTTACAGGTCTGCTGAAAAACTGTTTTTT.

The CDR3 DNA reads as TGTGCCAGCAGCTTGTCGGGGGGAGCGCAGACCTACGAGCAGTACTTC. This codes for CASSLSGGAQTYEQYF. The rearrangement joins TRBV5-6 to TRBJ2-7; 7 bases match TRBD2. With V trimmed by 1 base and J by 2 bases, 9 bases remained unmatched. The CDR3 loop spans 16 amino acids. The germline V gene encodes CDR1 SGHDT and CDR2 YYEEEE.

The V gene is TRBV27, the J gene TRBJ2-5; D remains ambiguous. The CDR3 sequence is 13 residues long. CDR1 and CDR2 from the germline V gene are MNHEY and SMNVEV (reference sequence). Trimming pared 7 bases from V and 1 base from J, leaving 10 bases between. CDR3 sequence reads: CASIVGSQETQYF. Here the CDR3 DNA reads TGTGCCAGCATTGTGGGTAGCCAAGAGACCCAGTACTTC.

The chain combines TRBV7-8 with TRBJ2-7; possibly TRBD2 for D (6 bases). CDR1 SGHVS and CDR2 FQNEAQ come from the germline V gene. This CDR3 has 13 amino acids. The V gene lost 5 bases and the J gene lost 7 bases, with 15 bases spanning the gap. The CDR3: CASSEQTRNEQYF. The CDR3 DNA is TGTGCCAGCAGCGAACAGACTAGGAATGAGCAGTACTTC.

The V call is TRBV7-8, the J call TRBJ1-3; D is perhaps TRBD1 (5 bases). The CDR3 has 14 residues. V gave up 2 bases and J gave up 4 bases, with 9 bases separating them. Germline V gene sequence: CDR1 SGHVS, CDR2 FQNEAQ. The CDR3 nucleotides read TGTGCCAGCAGCTTACGGGGGTACGGAAACACCATATATTTT. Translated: CASSLRGYGNTIYF.

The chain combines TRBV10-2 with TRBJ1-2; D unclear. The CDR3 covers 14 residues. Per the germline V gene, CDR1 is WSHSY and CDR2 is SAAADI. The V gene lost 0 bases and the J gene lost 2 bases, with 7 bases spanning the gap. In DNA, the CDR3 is TGCGCCAGCAGTGAGTCAGGCTTGAACTATGGCTACACCTTC. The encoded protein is CASSESGLNYGYTF.

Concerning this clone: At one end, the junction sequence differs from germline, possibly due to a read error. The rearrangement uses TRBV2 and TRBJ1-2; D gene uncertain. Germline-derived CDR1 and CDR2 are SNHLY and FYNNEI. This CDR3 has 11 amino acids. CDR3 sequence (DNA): TGTGCCAGCGTGTTATCAACGTTATATGTCTTC. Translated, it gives CASVLSTLYVF.

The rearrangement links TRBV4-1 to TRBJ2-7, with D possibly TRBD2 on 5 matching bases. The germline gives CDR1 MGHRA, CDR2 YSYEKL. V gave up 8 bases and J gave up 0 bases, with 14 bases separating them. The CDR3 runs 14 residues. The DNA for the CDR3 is TGCGCCAGCCGGACTCTTCAGAGCTCCTACGAGCAGTACTTC. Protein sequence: CASRTLQSSYEQYF.

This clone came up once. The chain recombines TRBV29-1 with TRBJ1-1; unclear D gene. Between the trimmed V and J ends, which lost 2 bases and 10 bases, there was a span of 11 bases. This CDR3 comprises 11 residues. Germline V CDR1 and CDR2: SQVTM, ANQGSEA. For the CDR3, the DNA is TGCAGCGTTGAACCTCGAACGGGAGCTTTCTTT. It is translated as CSVEPRTGAFF.

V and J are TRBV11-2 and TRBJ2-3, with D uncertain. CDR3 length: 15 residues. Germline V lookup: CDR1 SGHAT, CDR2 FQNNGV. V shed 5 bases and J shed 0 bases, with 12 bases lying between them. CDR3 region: CASSTMGGSTDTQYF. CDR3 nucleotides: TGTGCCAGCAGCACGATGGGCGGAAGCACAGATACGCAGTATTTT. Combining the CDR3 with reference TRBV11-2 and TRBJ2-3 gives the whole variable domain EAGVAQSPRYKIIEKRQSVAFWCNPISGHATLYWYQQILGQGPKLLIQFQNNGVVDDSQLPKDRFSAERLKGVDSTLKIQPAKLEDSAVYLCASSTMGGSTDTQYFGPGTRLTVL.

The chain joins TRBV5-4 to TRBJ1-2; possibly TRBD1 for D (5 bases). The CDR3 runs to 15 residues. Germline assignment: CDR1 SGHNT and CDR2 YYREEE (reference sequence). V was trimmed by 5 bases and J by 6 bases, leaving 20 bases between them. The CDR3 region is CASRQMGGTGHGYTF. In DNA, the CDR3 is TGTGCCAGCAGACAAATGGGGGGTACCGGACATGGCTACACCTTC. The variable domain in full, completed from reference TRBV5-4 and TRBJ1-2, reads ETGVTQSPTHLIKTRGQQVTLRCSSQSGHNTVSWYQQALGQGPQFIFQYYREEENGRGNFPPRFSGLQFPNYSSELNVNALELDDSALYLCASRQMGGTGHGYTFGSGTRLTVV.

The CDR3 DNA is TGTGCCAGCACGTCGGGGTACGAGCAGTACTTC. It encodes CASTSGYEQYF. This sequence joins TRBV28 and TRBJ2-7; a weak D match, TRBD2 (5 bases). The V gene lost 7 bases and the J gene lost 4 bases, with 8 bases spanning the gap. CDR3 length equals 11 residues. Germline CDR1 MDHEN, CDR2 SYDVKM.

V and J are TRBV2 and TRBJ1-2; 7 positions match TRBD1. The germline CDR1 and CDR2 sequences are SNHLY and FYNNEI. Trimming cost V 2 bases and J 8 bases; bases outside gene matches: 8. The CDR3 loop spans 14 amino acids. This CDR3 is CASSEQGTASGYTF. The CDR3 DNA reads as TGTGCCAGCAGTGAACAAGGGACAGCCTCGGGCTACACCTTC.

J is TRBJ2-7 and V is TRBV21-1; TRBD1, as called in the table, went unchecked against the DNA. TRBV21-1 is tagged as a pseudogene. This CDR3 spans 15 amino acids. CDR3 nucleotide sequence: TGTGCCAGCAGGGGTACCGGGACAGGTTCCTACGAGCAGTACTTC. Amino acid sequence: CASRGTGTGSYEQYF.

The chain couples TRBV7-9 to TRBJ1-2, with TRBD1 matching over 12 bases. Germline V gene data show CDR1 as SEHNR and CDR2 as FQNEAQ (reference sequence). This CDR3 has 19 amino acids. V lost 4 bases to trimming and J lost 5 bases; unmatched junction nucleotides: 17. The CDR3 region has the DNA TGTGCCAGCAGCTCACCAACCGGGACAGGGGGCGGATGGAGATATGGCTACACCTTC. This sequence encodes CASSSPTGTGGGWRYGYTF.

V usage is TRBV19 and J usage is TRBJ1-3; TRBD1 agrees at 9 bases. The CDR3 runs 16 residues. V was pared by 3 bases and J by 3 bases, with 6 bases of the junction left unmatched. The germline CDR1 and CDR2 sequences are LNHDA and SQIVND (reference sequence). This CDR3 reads CASSIPGQGIGNTIYF. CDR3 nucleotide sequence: TGTGCCAGTAGTATTCCTGGACAGGGGATTGGAAACACCATATATTTT.

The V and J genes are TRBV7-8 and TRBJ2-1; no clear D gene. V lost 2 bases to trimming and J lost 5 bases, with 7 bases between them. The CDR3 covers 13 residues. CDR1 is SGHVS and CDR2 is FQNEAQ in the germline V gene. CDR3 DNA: TGTGCCAGCAGCTTACGTTGGGACAATGAGCAGTTCTTC. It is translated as CASSLRWDNEQFF.

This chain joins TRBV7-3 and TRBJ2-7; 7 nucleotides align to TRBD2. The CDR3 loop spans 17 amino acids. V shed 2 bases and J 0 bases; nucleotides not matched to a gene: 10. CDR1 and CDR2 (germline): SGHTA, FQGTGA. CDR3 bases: TGTGCCAGCAGCTTAGAGCTAGCGGTTGGGTCCTCCTACGAGCAGTACTTC. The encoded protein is CASSLELAVGSSYEQYF.

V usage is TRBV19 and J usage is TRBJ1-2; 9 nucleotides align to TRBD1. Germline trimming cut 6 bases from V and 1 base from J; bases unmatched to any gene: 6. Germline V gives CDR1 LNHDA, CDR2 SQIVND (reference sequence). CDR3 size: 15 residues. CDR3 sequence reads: CASRWRTGVNYGYTF. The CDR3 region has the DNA TGTGCCAGTAGGTGGAGGACAGGGGTTAACTATGGCTACACCTTC.

The CDR3 here is CASSLGSAFGTQYF. DNA of the CDR3: TGTGCCAGCAGCTTAGGGTCCGCCTTTGGGACCCAGTACTTC. The chain has TRBV7-9 and TRBJ2-5, with D hard to call. Germline assignment: CDR1 SEHNR and CDR2 FQNEAQ (reference sequence). There are 14 residues in the CDR3. Trimming cost V 1 base and J 7 bases, with 13 bases left between them.

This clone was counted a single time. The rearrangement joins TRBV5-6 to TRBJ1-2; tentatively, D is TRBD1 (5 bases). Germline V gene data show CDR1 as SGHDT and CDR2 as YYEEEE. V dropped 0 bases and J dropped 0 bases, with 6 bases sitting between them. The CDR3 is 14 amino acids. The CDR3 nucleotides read TGTGCCAGCAGCTTGGGGGGACCTAACTATGGCTACACCTTC. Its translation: CASSLGGPNYGYTF.

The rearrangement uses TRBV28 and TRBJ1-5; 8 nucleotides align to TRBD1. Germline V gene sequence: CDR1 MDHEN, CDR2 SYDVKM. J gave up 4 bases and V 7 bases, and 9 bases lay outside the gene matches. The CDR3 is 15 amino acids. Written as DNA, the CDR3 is TGTGCCAGCACCGGACAGGGAGCGTTTAATCAGCCCCAGCATTTT. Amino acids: CASTGQGAFNQPQHF.

The CDR3 loop reads CASSWGEGTKNIQYF. Here the CDR3 DNA reads TGTGCCAGCAGTTGGGGAGAGGGAACCAAAAACATTCAGTACTTC. The genes are TRBV28 and TRBJ2-4, with D possibly TRBD2 on 5 matching bases. The CDR3 sequence is 15 residues long. Germline CDR1 reads MDHEN; CDR2 reads SYDVKM. Trimming removed 4 bases at V and 2 bases at J, with 12 bases between. The full variable domain, rest sourced from reference TRBV28 and TRBJ2-4, is DVKVTQSSRYLVKRTGEKVFLECVQDMDHENMFWYRQDPGLGLRLIYFSYDVKMKEKGDIPEGYSVSREKKERFSLILESASTNQTSMYLCASSWGEGTKNIQYFGAGTRLSVL.

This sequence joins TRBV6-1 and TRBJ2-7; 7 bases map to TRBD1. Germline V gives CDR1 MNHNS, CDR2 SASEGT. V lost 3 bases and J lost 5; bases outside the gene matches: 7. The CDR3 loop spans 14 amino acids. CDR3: CASSDATGFNEQYF. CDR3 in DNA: TGTGCCAGCAGTGACGCGACAGGGTTCAACGAGCAGTACTTC.

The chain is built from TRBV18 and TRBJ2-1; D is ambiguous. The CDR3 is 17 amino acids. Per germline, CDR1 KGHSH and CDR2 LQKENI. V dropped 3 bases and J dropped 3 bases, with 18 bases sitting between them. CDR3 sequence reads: CASSPPSPLSNYNEQFF. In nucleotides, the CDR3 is TGTGCCAGCTCACCGCCGAGCCCCTTATCGAACTACAATGAGCAGTTCTTC.